Below are 32 T cell receptor beta chains sequenced from a single sample in a study of OX40 agonist ivuxolimab in advanced cancers. The library relied on the immunoSEQ multiplex PCR assay. TCRdb holds this immuneACCESS table with in-frame rearrangements only. Some clones are missing; in checked studies, unresolved V genes explain under half, and the rest has no known cause. Across this sample there are tens of thousands of clones, with 88% seen only once. The ten largest make up approximately 4% of the sample. This sample comprised CD4+ or CD8+ T cells sorted from blood, obtained in a trial of the OX40 agonist ivuxolimab. Receptors originate from an adult with an advanced solid tumor such as melanoma, head and neck, liver or kidney cancer.

The J gene is TRBJ2-6, the V gene TRBV27, with D hard to call. There are 18 residues in the CDR3. From germline, CDR1 is MNHEY and CDR2 SMNVEV (reference sequence). V lost 1 base and J 0 bases, leaving 13 bases between the germline ends. CDR3 protein: CASSLLASLYSGANVLTF. CDR3 nucleotide sequence: TGTGCCAGCAGTTTATTGGCCAGCCTATACTCTGGGGCCAACGTCCTGACTTTC.

This clone has just one count. This chain links TRBV4-1 with TRBJ2-1; 11 bases fit TRBD1. This CDR3 spans 15 amino acids. Germline V gives CDR1 MGHRA, CDR2 YSYEKL. V dropped 4 bases and J dropped 7; count of bases not matched to a gene: 6. The CDR3 sequence is CASSPGQGAKNEQFF. The CDR3 DNA reads TGCGCCAGCAGCCCCGGACAGGGGGCAAAGAATGAGCAGTTCTTC.

CDR3 sequence: CASSLANGQRDTQYF. The DNA of the CDR3 is TGCGCCAGCAGCTTGGCCAACGGGCAGCGGGATACGCAGTATTTT. This rearrangement joins TRBV5-1 to TRBJ2-3; D might be TRBD2 (5 bases). V was shortened by 0 bases and J by 6 bases, with 14 bases between the two germline ends. CDR3 length: 15 residues. Looked up from germline, CDR1 is SGHRS and CDR2 is YFSETQ. The full variable domain, rest sourced from reference TRBV5-1 and TRBJ2-3, is KAGVTQTPRYLIKTRGQQVTLSCSPISGHRSVSWYQQTPGQGLQFLFEYFSETQRNKGNFPGRFSGRQFSNSRSEMNVSTLELGDSALYLCASSLANGQRDTQYFGPGTRLTVL.

V usage is TRBV20-1 and J usage is TRBJ2-1; 10 bases are a match to TRBD1. This CDR3 contains 11 residues. V lost 6 bases to trimming and J lost 9 bases; unmatched junction nucleotides: 2. Per the germline V gene, CDR1 is DFQATT and CDR2 is SNEGSKA (reference sequence). CDR3 sequence reads: CSARTGGEQFF. CDR3 coding DNA: TGCAGTGCCAGGACAGGGGGTGAGCAGTTCTTC.

The chain uses TRBV5-1 and TRBJ1-4; 8 nucleotides align to TRBD1. V shed 0 bases, J shed 0 bases, and the junction held 1 base outside the gene matches. The CDR3 has 16 amino acids. Germline CDR1 is SGHRS and CDR2 is YFSETQ. The chain's CDR3 is CASSLVQGATNEKLFF. DNA for the CDR3: TGCGCCAGCAGCTTGGTACAGGGGGCAACTAATGAAAAACTGTTTTTT.

This chain links TRBV11-3 with TRBJ2-5, with D unclear. The germline V gene has CDR1 SGHNT and CDR2 YENEEA. CDR3 length: 15 amino acids. V lost 5 bases and J lost 7, with 20 bases in between. CDR3 protein: CASSPQPVGSGTQYF. In DNA, the CDR3 is TGTGCCAGCAGCCCCCAACCAGTGGGGTCGGGGACCCAGTACTTC.

The chain's CDR3 is CASSRRLNSGSDGGTDTQYF. In DNA, the CDR3 is TGTGCCAGCAGCCGTCGTTTGAACAGCGGGAGCGATGGAGGCACAGATACGCAGTATTTT. This sequence joins TRBV4-2 and TRBJ2-3; 8 nucleotides line up with TRBD2. Germline V gene lookup returns CDR1 LGHNA and CDR2 YNFKEQ. The CDR3 covers 20 residues. The V segment lost 4 bases and the J segment 1 base; nucleotides outside the gene matches: 19.

This chain connects TRBV28 to TRBJ1-1; possibly TRBD1 for D (6 bases). Germline assignment: CDR1 MDHEN and CDR2 SYDVKM. V shed 3 bases and J shed 5 bases, with 13 bases lying between them. The CDR3 length is 14 residues. The CDR3 region is CASSFPGAWTEAFF. Here the CDR3 DNA reads TGTGCCAGCAGTTTCCCAGGGGCATGGACTGAAGCTTTCTTT. Filled out from reference TRBV28 and TRBJ1-1, the complete variable domain reads DVKVTQSSRYLVKRTGEKVFLECVQDMDHENMFWYRQDPGLGLRLIYFSYDVKMKEKGDIPEGYSVSREKKERFSLILESASTNQTSMYLCASSFPGAWTEAFFGQGTRLTVV.

The chain employs TRBV6-1 and TRBJ2-7, with 10 bases fitting TRBD2. Germline V gene data show CDR1 as MNHNS and CDR2 as SASEGT. Losses at the gene ends were 8 bases for V and 2 bases for J; bases not matched to a gene: 6. The CDR3 has 14 amino acids. The CDR3 reads CASLSGRTTYEQYF. As DNA, the CDR3 is TGTGCCAGCCTTAGCGGGAGGACAACCTACGAGCAGTACTTC.

The rearrangement uses TRBV5-1 and TRBJ2-7; 7 positions match TRBD2. Germline V CDR1 and CDR2: SGHRS, YFSETQ. The CDR3 consists of 15 residues. J gave up 0 bases and V 4 bases, and 7 bases lay outside the gene matches. CDR3: CASSRRGESSYEQYF. The DNA of the CDR3 is TGCGCCAGCAGCCGTCGGGGGGAGAGCTCCTACGAGCAGTACTTC.

The chain's CDR3 is CASSLERLPPAQYF. The DNA for the CDR3 is TGTGCCAGCAGCTTAGAGCGACTCCCCCCGGCGCAGTATTTT. V is TRBV11-2 and J is TRBJ2-3; D gene uncertain. Trimming cost V 0 bases and J 10 bases, with 14 bases left between them. Germline loops: CDR1 SGHAT, CDR2 FQNNGV. The CDR3 length is 14 residues.

The gene calls are TRBV2 and TRBJ2-1; the match to TRBD2 covers 11 bases. Losses at the gene ends were 8 bases for V and 2 bases for J; bases not matched to a gene: 11. Germline V CDR1 and CDR2: SNHLY, FYNNEI. The CDR3 has 17 amino acids. The CDR3 loop reads CASRGQRLAGTYNEQFF. The CDR3 DNA reads as TGTGCCAGCCGAGGACAGCGACTAGCGGGAACCTACAATGAGCAGTTCTTC. Complete variable domain (other parts from reference TRBV2 and TRBJ2-1): EPEVTQTPSHQVTQMGQEVILRCVPISNHLYFYWYRQILGQKVEFLVSFYNNEISEKSEIFDDQFSVERPDGSNFTLKIRSTKLEDSAMYFCASRGQRLAGTYNEQFFGPGTRLTVL.

This CDR3 reads CASSVDTVSGNTIYF. The CDR3 DNA follows: TGTGCCAGCAGTGTTGACACGGTCTCTGGAAACACCATATATTTT. The V call is TRBV6-1, the J call TRBJ1-3; no clear D gene. Germline-derived CDR1 and CDR2 are MNHNS and SASEGT. V lost 4 bases and J lost 0, with 10 bases in between. The CDR3 is 15 amino acids.

This clone showed up just once. This chain joins TRBV7-9 and TRBJ2-1; 11 bases map to TRBD2. V was pared by 0 bases and J by 7 bases, with 8 bases of the junction left unmatched. The CDR3 is 17 amino acids. Germline V lookup: CDR1 SEHNR, CDR2 FQNEAQ (reference sequence). The CDR3 loop reads CASSLAQLAGADNEQFF. The DNA of the CDR3 is TGTGCCAGCAGCTTAGCTCAACTAGCGGGAGCCGATAATGAGCAGTTCTTC.

The V gene is TRBV2, the J gene TRBJ1-2; D gene unclear. CDR3 length equals 15 residues. The germline gives CDR1 SNHLY, CDR2 FYNNEI. V was pared by 5 bases and J by 4 bases, with 17 bases between. As DNA, the CDR3 is TGTGCCAGCAGTCCTTTGGGGAGAGAGGGCTATGGCTACACCTTC. This codes for CASSPLGREGYGYTF.

This sequence joins TRBV28 and TRBJ2-1, with 12 bases fitting TRBD2. The CDR3 covers 17 residues. Trimming cost V 6 bases and J 10 bases; bases outside gene matches: 16. CDR1 MDHEN and CDR2 SYDVKM come from the germline V gene. The CDR3 DNA is TGTGCCAGCAGGGGTTCTAGCGGGAGGGCCCGTTCGGGGGAGCAGTTCTTC. Amino acids: CASRGSSGRARSGEQFF.

The rearrangement joins TRBV6-5 to TRBJ1-2; possible D gene TRBD1, 6 bases. CDR3 size: 13 residues. Trimming removed 6 bases from V and 2 bases from J, with 10 bases in between. Germline V gene sequence: CDR1 MNHEY, CDR2 SVGAGI. DNA of the CDR3: TGTGCCAGCAGACCAACAGGGAACTATGGCTACACCTTC. Encoded protein: CASRPTGNYGYTF.

The gene calls are TRBV6-1 and TRBJ2-5; D is perhaps TRBD1 (5 bases). The V and J ends lost 7 bases and 0 bases respectively, with 12 bases between them. The germline V gene encodes CDR1 MNHNS and CDR2 SASEGT. The CDR3 sequence is 14 residues long. The CDR3 DNA follows: TGTGCCAGCAACCCAGGGCCTAACCAAGAGACCCAGTACTTC. It translates to CASNPGPNQETQYF.

The chain recombines TRBV5-4 with TRBJ1-1; D not resolved. Trimming took 4 bases from V and 3 from J, leaving 19 bases between them. The germline V gene encodes CDR1 SGHNT and CDR2 YYREEE (reference sequence). The CDR3 is 16 residues long. The CDR3 DNA sequence: TGTGCCAGCAGCGTGCCGGGAACCCGAGGTCACACTGAAGCTTTCTTT. It is translated as CASSVPGTRGHTEAFF.

V is TRBV7-2 and J is TRBJ2-7; TRBD1 matches 9 bases. The CDR3 spans 14 residues. The junction had 2 bases not matched to a gene; V was cut back by 1 base and J by 4 bases. Germline V lookup: CDR1 SGHTA, CDR2 FQGNSA. CDR3 in amino acids: CASSLETGGYEQYF. Written as DNA, the CDR3 is TGTGCCAGCAGCTTAGAGACAGGGGGGTACGAGCAGTACTTC.

CDR3 DNA: TGTGCCAGCAGTCAAGCGGGAGCCTCCTACAATGAGCAGTTCTTC. It translates to CASSQAGASYNEQFF. The rearrangement joins TRBV28 to TRBJ2-1, with 8 bases lining up with TRBD2. V gave up 5 bases and J gave up 0 bases; unmatched junction bases: 3. This CDR3 is 15 amino acids long. Germline-derived CDR1 and CDR2 are MDHEN and SYDVKM.

The V call is TRBV5-1, the J call TRBJ1-5; D is perhaps TRBD1 (6 bases). Trimming took off 4 bases at V and 2 bases at J, with 10 bases between the two ends. The germline CDR1 and CDR2 sequences are SGHRS and YFSETQ. The CDR3 sequence is 14 residues long. The CDR3 reads CASSPGAGNQPQHF. In nucleotides, the CDR3 is TGCGCCAGCAGCCCAGGGGCTGGCAATCAGCCCCAGCATTTT.

This clone was seen only once. The rearrangement joins TRBV7-3 to TRBJ2-2; TRBD2 is a possible D gene (5 bases). This CDR3 region has 13 residues. The V and J ends lost 10 bases and 1 base respectively, with 10 bases between them. The germline gives CDR1 SGHTA, CDR2 FQGTGA. The CDR3 loop reads CATGSGNTGELFF. The DNA of the CDR3 is TGTGCCACGGGGTCCGGGAACACCGGGGAGCTGTTTTTT.

This chain links TRBV27 with TRBJ2-3; D possibly uses TRBD1 or TRBD2 (5 bases each). This CDR3 is built from 15 residues. Trimming pared 5 bases from V and 2 bases from J, leaving 14 bases between. Germline CDR1 MNHEY, CDR2 SMNVEV (reference sequence). The CDR3 DNA is TGTGCCAGCAGTCCGGGACCTGCCCACACAGATACGCAGTATTTT. It encodes CASSPGPAHTDTQYF.

This clone was observed once. The rearrangement links TRBV5-3 to TRBJ1-5, with D perhaps matching TRBD1 (6 bases). TRBV5-3 is noted as an ORF with a role that remains uncertain. V dropped 8 bases and J dropped 9 bases, with 18 bases sitting between them. There are 13 residues in the CDR3. The CDR3 region is CASSLGQLGPQHF. CDR3 DNA: TGTGCCAGCAGCCTGGGACAATTGGGGCCCCAGCATTTT.

The chain has TRBV2 and TRBJ2-5; 9 nucleotides line up with TRBD1. CDR3 length: 15 amino acids. Trimming removed 7 bases from V and 5 bases from J; junction bases left unmatched: 11. The germline V gene has CDR1 SNHLY and CDR2 FYNNEI. The CDR3 reads CASIPGQGLRETQYF. The CDR3 coding sequence is TGTGCCAGCATCCCGGGACAGGGTTTGCGGGAGACCCAGTACTTC.

The V gene is TRBV12-5, the J gene TRBJ2-3, with 7 bases identical to TRBD2. V shed 1 base and J 2 bases; nucleotides not matched to a gene: 6. Germline CDR1 is LGHNT and CDR2 is FRNRAP. The CDR3 is made up of 16 amino acids. The CDR3 spells CASGLGLADITDTQYF. CDR3 DNA: TGTGCTAGTGGTTTGGGGCTAGCGGACATCACAGATACGCAGTATTTT.

This chain uses TRBV11-2 with TRBJ2-2; 10 bases fit TRBD1. This CDR3 comprises 14 residues. The V and J ends lost 8 bases and 1 base, in that order; junction bases with no gene match: 1. The germline gives CDR1 SGHAT, CDR2 FQNNGV. CDR3 sequence (DNA): TGTGCCAGCCGGGACAGGGGGAACACCGGGGAGCTGTTTTTT. Protein sequence: CASRDRGNTGELFF. The full variable domain, rest sourced from reference TRBV11-2 and TRBJ2-2, is EAGVAQSPRYKIIEKRQSVAFWCNPISGHATLYWYQQILGQGPKLLIQFQNNGVVDDSQLPKDRFSAERLKGVDSTLKIQPAKLEDSAVYLCASRDRGNTGELFFGEGSRLTVL.

A few counts support this clone. The chain combines TRBV18 with TRBJ2-1; TRBD1 matches at 8 bases. The CDR3 runs to 14 residues. Trimming at V came to 6 bases and at J to 8 bases, leaving 9 bases not matched to a gene. In germline, CDR1 is KGHSH, CDR2 LQKENI. The DNA of the CDR3 is TGTGCCAGCTCCCAAAGCAGGGGGCGGGATGAGCAGTTCTTC. Protein sequence: CASSQSRGRDEQFF. The full variable domain, rest sourced from reference TRBV18 and TRBJ2-1, is NAGVMQNPRHLVRRRGQEARLRCSPMKGHSHVYWYRQLPEEGLKFMVYLQKENIIDESGMPKERFSAEFPKEGPSILRIQQVVRGDSAAYFCASSQSRGRDEQFFGPGTRLTVL.

As to this clone: One end of the junction is discordant with germline, which a read error may explain. The genes are TRBV6-1 and TRBJ1-4, with D hard to call. Germline V gene sequence: CDR1 MNHNS, CDR2 SASEGT. The CDR3 is made up of 14 amino acids. The CDR3 DNA sequence: TGTGCCAACAGTGAACCAGAGATAGACGGAAAACTGTTTTTT. This translates into CANSEPEIDGKLFF.

The rearrangement joins TRBV6-1 to TRBJ1-1; D not certain. Deletions cut 8 bases from V and 1 base from J, with 11 bases between. CDR3 length: 13 amino acids. Germline CDR1 and CDR2: MNHNS and SASEGT. The CDR3 is CASLTRTNTEAFF. The CDR3 coding sequence is TGTGCCAGCTTAACACGGACGAACACTGAAGCTTTCTTT.

The chain carries TRBV6-6 and TRBJ1-3; D is undetermined. The V and J ends lost 5 bases and 0 bases respectively, with 11 bases between them. Per germline, CDR1 MNHNY and CDR2 SVGAGI (reference sequence). CDR3 length equals 15 residues. Here the CDR3 DNA reads TGTGCCAGCAGTGTTAATCTCGCCTCTGGAAACACCATATATTTT. Its translation is CASSVNLASGNTIYF.